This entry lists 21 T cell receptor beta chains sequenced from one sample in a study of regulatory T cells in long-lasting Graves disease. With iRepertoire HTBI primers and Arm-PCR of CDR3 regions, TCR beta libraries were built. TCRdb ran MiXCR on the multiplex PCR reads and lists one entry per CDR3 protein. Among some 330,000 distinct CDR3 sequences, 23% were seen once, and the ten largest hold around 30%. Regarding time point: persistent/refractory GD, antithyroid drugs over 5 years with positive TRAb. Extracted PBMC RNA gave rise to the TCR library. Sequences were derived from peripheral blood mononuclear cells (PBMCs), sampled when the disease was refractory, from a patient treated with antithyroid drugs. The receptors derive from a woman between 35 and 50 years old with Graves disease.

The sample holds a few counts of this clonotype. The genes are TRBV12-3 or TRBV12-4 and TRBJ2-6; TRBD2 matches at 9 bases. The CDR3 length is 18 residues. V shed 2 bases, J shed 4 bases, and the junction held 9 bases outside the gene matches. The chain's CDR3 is CASSLRREGLGGANVLTF. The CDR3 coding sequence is TGTGCCAGCAGTTTACGGCGGGAGGGTCTGGGAGGGGCCAACGTCCTGACTTTC.

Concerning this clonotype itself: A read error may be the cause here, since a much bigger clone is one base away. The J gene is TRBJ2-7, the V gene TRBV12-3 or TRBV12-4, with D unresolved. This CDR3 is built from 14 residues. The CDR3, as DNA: TGTGTCAGCAGTCTCCGGACCTTGGCGATCGAGCAGTACTTC. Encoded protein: CVSSLRTLAIEQYF.

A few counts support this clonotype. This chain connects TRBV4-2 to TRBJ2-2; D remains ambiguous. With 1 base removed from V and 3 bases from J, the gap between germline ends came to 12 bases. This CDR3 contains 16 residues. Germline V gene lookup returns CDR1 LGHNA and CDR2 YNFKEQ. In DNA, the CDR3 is TGTGCCAGCAGCCAAGGGATCGTCCTAGACACCGGGGAGCTGTTTTTT. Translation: CASSQGIVLDTGELFF.

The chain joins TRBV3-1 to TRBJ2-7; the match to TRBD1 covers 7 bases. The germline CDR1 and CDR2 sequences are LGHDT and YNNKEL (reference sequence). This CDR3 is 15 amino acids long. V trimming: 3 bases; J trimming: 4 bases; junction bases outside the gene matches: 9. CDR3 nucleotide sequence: TGTGCCAGCAGCCAGCTAGACAGGGCGGCATACGAGCAGTACTTC. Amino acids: CASSQLDRAAYEQYF.

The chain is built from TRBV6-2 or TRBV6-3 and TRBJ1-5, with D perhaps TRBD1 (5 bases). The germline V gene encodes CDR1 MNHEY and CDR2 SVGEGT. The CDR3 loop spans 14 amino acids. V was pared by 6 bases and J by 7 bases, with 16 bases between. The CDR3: CASSPDGGVQPQHF. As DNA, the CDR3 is TGTGCCAGCAGCCCAGACGGGGGGGTCCAGCCCCAGCATTTT.

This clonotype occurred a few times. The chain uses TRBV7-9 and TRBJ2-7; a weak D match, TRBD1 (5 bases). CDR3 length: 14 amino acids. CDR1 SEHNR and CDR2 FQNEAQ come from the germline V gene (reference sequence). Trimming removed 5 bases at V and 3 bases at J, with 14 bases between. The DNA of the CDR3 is TGTGCCAGCAGCGTCCGTGGGGCCGGCTACGAGCAGTACTTC. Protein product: CASSVRGAGYEQYF. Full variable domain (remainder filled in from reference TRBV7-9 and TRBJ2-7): DTGVSQNPRHKITKRGQNVTFRCDPISEHNRLYWYRQTLGQGPEFLTYFQNEAQLEKSRLLSDRFSAERPKGSFSTLEIQRTEQGDSAMYLCASSVRGAGYEQYFGPGTRLTVT.

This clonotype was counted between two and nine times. The CDR3 here is CASSPRDRNDEQFF. In nucleotides, the CDR3 is TGCGCCAGCAGCCCCCGGGACAGGAACGATGAGCAGTTCTTC. This chain uses TRBV5-1 with TRBJ2-1, with 8 bases matching TRBD1. V dropped 4 bases and J dropped 8; count of bases not matched to a gene: 8. The CDR3 runs 14 residues. The germline CDR1 and CDR2 sequences are SGHRS and YFSETQ.

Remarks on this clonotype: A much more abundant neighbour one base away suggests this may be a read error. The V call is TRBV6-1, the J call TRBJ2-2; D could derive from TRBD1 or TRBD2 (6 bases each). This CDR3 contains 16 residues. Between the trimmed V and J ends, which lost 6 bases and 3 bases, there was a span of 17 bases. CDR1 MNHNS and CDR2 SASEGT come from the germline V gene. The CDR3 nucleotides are TGTGCCAGCAGCCGTACACTAGGGGGGCACACCGGGGAGCTGTTTTTT. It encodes CASSRTLGGHTGELFF.

This CDR3 is CASSSRLAGVPETQYF. The CDR3, as DNA: TGTGCCAGCAGCTCCCGACTAGCGGGAGTTCCGGAGACCCAGTACTTC. The V call is TRBV9, the J call TRBJ2-5; 12 bases agree with TRBD2. The V segment lost 4 bases and the J segment 5 bases; nucleotides outside the gene matches: 9. The germline CDR1 and CDR2 sequences are SGDLS and YYNGEE. CDR3 size: 16 residues.

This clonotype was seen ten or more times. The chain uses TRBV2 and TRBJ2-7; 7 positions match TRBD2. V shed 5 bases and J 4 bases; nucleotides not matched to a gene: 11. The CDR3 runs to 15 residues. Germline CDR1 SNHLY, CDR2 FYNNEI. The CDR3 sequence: CASSRLAPNRYEQYF. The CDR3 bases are TGTGCCAGCAGTCGACTAGCCCCAAATCGATACGAGCAGTACTTC.

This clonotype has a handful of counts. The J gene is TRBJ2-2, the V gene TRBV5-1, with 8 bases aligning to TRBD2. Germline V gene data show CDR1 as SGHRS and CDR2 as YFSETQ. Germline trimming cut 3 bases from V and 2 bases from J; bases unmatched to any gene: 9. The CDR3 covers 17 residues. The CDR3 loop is CASSSLGAGGNTGELFF. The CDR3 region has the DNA TGCGCCAGCAGCTCCTTAGGTGCGGGGGGAAACACCGGGGAGCTGTTTTTT.

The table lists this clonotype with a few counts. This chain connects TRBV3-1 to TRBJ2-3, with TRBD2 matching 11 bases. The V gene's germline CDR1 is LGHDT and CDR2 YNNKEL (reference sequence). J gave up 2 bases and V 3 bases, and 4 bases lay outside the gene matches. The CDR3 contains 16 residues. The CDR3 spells CASSQEGLAVTDTQYF. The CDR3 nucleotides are TGTGCCAGCAGCCAGGAGGGACTAGCGGTCACAGATACGCAGTATTTT.

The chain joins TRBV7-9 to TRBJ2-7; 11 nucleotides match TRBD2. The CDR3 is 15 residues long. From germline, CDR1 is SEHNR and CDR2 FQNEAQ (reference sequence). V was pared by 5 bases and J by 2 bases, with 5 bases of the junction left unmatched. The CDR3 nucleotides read TGTGCCAGCAGCCTGAAGGGACTAGCGGCCTACGAGCAGTACTTC. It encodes CASSLKGLAAYEQYF.

The chain's CDR3 is CAWSMGSNEKLFF. Here the CDR3 DNA reads TGTGCCTGGAGTATGGGCAGTAATGAAAAACTGTTTTTT. The chain employs TRBV30 and TRBJ1-4; no firm D call. In germline, CDR1 is GTSNPN, CDR2 SVGIG (reference sequence). The CDR3 extends over 13 amino acids. The V end was cut by 2 bases, the J end by 4 bases, with 8 bases between. Full variable domain (remainder filled in from reference TRBV30 and TRBJ1-4): SQTIHQWPATLVQPVGSPLSLECTVEGTSNPNLYWYRQAAGRGLQLLFYSVGIGQISSEVPQNLSASRPQDRQFILSSKKLLLSDSGFYLCAWSMGSNEKLFFGSGTQLSVL.

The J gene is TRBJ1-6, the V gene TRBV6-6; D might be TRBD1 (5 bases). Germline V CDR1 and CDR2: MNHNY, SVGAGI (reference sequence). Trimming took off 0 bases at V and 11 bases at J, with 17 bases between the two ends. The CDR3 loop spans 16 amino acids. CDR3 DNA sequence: TGTGCCAGCAGTTACTCGGGACTCCCTTCTTTTACACCCCTCCACTTT. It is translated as CASSYSGLPSFTPLHF.

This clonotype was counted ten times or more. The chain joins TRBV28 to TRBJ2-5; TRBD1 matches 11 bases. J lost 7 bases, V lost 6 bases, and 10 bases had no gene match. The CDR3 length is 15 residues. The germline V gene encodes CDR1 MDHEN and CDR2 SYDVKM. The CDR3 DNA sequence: TGTGCCAGCAGCCGCGGGACAGGGGGGAGGAGGACCCAGTACTTC. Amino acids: CASSRGTGGRRTQYF. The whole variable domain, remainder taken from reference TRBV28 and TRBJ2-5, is DVKVTQSSRYLVKRTGEKVFLECVQDMDHENMFWYRQDPGLGLRLIYFSYDVKMKEKGDIPEGYSVSREKKERFSLILESASTNQTSMYLCASSRGTGGRRTQYFGPGTRLLVL.

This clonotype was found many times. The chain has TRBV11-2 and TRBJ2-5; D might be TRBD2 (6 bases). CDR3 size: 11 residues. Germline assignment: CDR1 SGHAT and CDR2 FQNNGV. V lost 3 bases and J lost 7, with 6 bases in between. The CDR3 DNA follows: TGTGCCAGCAGCTTGGGGGGGACCCAGTACTTC. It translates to CASSLGGTQYF.

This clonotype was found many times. The CDR3 here is CASSLKASTGGKYF. The CDR3 nucleotides read TGTGCCAGCAGTTTAAAGGCCTCGACAGGAGGGAAGTACTTC. V is TRBV27 and J is TRBJ2-7; D tentatively reads TRBD1 or TRBD2 (6 bases each). This CDR3 has 14 residues. V lost 2 bases and J lost 11, with 19 bases in between. Germline CDR1 and CDR2: MNHEY and SMNVEV (reference sequence).

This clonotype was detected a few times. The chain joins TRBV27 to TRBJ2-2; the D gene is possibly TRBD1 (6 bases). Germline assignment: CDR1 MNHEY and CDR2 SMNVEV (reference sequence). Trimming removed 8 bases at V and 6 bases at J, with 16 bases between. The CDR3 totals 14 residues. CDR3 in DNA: TGTGCCAGCTCATTTTCAGGGGTCGCCGGGGAGCTGTTTTTT. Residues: CASSFSGVAGELFF.

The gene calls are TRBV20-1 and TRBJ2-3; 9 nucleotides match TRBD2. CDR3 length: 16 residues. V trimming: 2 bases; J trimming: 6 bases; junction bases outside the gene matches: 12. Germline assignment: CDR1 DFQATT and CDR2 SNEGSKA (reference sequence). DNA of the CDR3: TGCAGTGCTAGAAATGATGCGGGAGGGCAGCCTGATACGCAGTATTTT. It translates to CSARNDAGGQPDTQYF.

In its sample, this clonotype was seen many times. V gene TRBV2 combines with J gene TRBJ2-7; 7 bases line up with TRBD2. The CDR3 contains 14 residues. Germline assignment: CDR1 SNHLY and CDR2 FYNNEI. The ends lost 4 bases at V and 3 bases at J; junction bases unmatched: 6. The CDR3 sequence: CASSGLALGYEQYF. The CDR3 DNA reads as TGTGCCAGCAGTGGACTAGCTTTGGGCTACGAGCAGTACTTC. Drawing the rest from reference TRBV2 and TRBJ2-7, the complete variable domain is EPEVTQTPSHQVTQMGQEVILRCVPISNHLYFYWYRQILGQKVEFLVSFYNNEISEKSEIFDDQFSVERPDGSNFTLKIRSTKLEDSAMYFCASSGLALGYEQYFGPGTRLTVT.